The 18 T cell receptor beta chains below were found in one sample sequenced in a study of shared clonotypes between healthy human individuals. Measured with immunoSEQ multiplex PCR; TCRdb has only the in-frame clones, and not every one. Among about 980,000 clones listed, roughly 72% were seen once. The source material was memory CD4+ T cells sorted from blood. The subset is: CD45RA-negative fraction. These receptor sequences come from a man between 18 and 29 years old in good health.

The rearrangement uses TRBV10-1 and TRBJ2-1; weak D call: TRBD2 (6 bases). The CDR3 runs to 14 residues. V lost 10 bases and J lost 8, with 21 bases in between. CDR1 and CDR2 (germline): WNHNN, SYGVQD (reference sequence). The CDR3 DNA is TGCGCCACCAGAGCGGAGGGCCGAAGCGATGAGCAGTTCTTC. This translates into CATRAEGRSDEQFF.

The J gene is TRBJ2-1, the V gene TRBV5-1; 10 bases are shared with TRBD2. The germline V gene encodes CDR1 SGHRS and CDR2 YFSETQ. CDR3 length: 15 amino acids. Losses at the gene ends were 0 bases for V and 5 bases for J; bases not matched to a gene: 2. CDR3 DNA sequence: TGCGCCAGCAGCTTGGAACTAGCGGGACACAATGAGCAGTTCTTC. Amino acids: CASSLELAGHNEQFF.

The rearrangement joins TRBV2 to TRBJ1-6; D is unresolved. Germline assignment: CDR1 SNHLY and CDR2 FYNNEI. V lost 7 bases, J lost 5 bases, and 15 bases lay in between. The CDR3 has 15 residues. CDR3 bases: TGTGCCAGCAAAACAGTCCCCAAGGATAATTCACCCCTCCACTTT. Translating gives CASKTVPKDNSPLHF.

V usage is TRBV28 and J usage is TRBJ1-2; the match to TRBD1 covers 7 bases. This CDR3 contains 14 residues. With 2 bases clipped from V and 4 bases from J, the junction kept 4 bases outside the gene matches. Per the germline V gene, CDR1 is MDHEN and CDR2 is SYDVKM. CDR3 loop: CASSLETGAYGYTF. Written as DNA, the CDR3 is TGTGCCAGCAGTTTAGAAACAGGGGCCTATGGCTACACCTTC.

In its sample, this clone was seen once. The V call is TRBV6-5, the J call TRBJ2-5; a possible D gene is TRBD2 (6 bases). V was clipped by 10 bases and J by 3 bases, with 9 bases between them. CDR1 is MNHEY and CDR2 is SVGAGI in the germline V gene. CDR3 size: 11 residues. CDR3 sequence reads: CATLAEETQYF. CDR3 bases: TGTGCCACATTAGCGGAAGAGACCCAGTACTTC.

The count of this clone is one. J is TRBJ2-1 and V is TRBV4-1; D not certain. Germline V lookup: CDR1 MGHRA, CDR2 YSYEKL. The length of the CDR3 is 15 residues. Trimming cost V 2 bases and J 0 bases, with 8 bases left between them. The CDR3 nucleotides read TGCGCCAGCAGCCAACAGGTGAGCTCCTACAATGAGCAGTTCTTC. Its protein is CASSQQVSSYNEQFF.

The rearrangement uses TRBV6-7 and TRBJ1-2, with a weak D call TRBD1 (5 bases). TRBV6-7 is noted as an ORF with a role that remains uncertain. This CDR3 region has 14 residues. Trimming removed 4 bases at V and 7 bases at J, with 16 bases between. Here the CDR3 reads CASSFPGPPPGYTF. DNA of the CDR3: TGTGCCAGCAGTTTTCCGGGACCTCCGCCTGGCTACACCTTC.

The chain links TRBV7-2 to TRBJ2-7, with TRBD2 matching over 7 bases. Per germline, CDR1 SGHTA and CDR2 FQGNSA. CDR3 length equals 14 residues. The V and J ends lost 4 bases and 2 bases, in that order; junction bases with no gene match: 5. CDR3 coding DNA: TGTGCCAGCAGCTCACTAGCGACGCCCTACGAGCAGTACTTC. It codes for CASSSLATPYEQYF.

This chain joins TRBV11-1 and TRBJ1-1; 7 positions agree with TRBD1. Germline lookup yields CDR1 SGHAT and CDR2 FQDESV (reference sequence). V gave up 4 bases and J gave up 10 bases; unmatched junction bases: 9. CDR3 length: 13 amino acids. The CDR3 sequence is CASSWGSGTAAFF. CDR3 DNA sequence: TGTGCCAGCAGCTGGGGATCCGGGACAGCAGCTTTCTTT.

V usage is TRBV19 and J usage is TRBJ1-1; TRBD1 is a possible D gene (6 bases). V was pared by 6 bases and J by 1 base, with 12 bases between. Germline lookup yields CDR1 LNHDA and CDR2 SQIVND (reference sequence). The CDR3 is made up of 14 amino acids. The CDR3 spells CASSPQGGNTEAFF. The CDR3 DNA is TGTGCCAGTAGCCCACAGGGAGGGAACACTGAAGCTTTCTTT.

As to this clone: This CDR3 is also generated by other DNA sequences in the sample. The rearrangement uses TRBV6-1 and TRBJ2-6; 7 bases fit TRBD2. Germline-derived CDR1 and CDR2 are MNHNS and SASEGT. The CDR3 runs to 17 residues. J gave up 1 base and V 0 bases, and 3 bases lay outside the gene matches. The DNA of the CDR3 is TGTGCCAGCAGTGAAGCTGGGAGGGGATCTGGGGCCAACGTCCTGACTTTC. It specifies CASSEAGRGSGANVLTF.

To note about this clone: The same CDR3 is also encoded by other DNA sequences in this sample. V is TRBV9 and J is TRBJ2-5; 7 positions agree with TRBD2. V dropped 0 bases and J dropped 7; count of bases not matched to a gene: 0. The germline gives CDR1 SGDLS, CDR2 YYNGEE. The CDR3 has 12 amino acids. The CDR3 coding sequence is TGTGCCAGCAGCGTAGGGGAGGGGACCCAGTACTTC. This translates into CASSVGEGTQYF.

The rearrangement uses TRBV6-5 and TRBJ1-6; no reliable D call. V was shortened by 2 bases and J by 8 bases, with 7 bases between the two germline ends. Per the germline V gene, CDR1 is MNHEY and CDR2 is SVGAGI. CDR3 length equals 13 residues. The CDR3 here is CASSYRDDSPLHF. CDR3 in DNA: TGTGCCAGCAGTTACAGGGATGATTCACCCCTCCACTTT.

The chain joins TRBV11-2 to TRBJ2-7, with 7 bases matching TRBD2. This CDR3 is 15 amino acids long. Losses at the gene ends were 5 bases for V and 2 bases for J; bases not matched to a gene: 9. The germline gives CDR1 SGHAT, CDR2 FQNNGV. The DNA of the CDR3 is TGTGCCAGCAGCCACGCGAGGAGCGGGACCTACGAGCAGTACTTC. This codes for CASSHARSGTYEQYF.

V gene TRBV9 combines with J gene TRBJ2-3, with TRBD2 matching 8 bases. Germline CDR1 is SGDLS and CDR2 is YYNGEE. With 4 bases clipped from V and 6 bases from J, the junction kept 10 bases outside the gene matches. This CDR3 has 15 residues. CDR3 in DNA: TGTGCCAGCAGCCCAACCGGGACTAGTCTGGATACGCAGTATTTT. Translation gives CASSPTGTSLDTQYF.

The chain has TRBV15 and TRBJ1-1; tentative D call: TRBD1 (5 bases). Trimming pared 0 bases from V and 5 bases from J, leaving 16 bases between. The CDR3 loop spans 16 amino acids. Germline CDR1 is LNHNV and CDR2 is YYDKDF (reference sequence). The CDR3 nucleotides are TGTGCCACCAGCAGAGATCCCGGGGGGAGGGGAACTGAAGCTTTCTTT. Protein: CATSRDPGGRGTEAFF.

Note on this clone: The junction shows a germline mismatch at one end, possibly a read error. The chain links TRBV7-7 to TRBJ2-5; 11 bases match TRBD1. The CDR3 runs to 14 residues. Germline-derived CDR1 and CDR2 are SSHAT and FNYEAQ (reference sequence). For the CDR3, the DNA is TGTGCTAGCAGCACCGGACAGGGGGCAGAGACCCAGTACTTC. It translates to CASSTGQGAETQYF.

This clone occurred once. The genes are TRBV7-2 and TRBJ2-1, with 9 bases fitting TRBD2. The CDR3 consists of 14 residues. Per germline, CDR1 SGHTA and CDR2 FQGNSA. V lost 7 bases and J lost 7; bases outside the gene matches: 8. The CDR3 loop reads CASKGGRAVNEQFF. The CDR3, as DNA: TGTGCCAGCAAGGGCGGGAGGGCCGTTAATGAGCAGTTCTTC. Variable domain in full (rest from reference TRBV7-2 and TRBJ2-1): GAGVSQSPSNKVTEKGKDVELRCDPISGHTALYWYRQSLGQGLEFLIYFQGNSAPDKSGLPSDRFSAERTGGSVSTLTIQRTQQEDSAVYLCASKGGRAVNEQFFGPGTRLTVL.